This T cell receptor (beta chain) was profiled in a study of blood T cell repertoires in COVID-19. Background on the study: Spain, Italy and the United States supplied samples that represented acute and convalescent COVID-19. In each case, the material was cDNA or gDNA derived from T cells, B-cell-depleted T cells, or PBMCs.

The CDR3 totals 11 residues. The germline V gene has CDR1 MNHEY and CDR2 SMNVEV (reference sequence). The ends were cut back, 5 bases at V and 3 bases at J, with 5 bases in the middle. The Seattle patients joined while their infection was active and were tracked longitudinally afterward. In the original processing: Amplification of reference gene primers was used by the study to estimate nucleated cell counts. Assay: immunoSEQ multiplex PCR; the TCRdb copy retains only in-frame clones and omits some. Clone size and the V and J calls come from that table; the DNA yielded D and trimming. Here the sample spans about 16,000 clones, approximately 88% being singletons.

This TCR was sampled from a woman older than 75 with COVID-19, enrolled during active disease. The V and J genes are TRBV27 and TRBJ2-7; tentatively, D is TRBD1 (5 bases). Source material: peripheral blood. CDR3 coding DNA: TGTGCCAGCAGTCAGGGCTACGAGCAGTACTTC. It translates to CASSQGYEQYF.